This entry lists 9 T cell receptor beta chains sequenced from one sample in a study of tumor-infiltrating lymphocytes in primary liver carcinoma. A primer in the constant region served to generate TCR beta cDNA from approximately 450 ng of total RNA. Amplification in three nested multiplex PCR rounds with slightly modified ARM-PCR gave rise to TCR beta libraries. The first two PCR rounds, approximately 10 cycles each, used TRBV1-TRBV30 forward primers and a C-beta reverse primer. MiXCR was run by TCRdb on the multiplex PCR reads, yielding one entry per CDR3 protein. The sample has more than 85,000 distinct CDR3 sequences, 82% seen once. Each 20-30 mg portion of unsorted bulk tissue served as the source for co-extraction of RNA and DNA. Input material: liver tumor tissue from sampling region 3. Subset specified: tumor region T3, left-lateral pole. All receptors derive from a man aged 40-55 years with primary liver carcinoma and hepatitis B virus infection.

In regard to this clonotype: One end of the junction is discordant with germline, which a read error may explain. V gene TRBV4-3 combines with J gene TRBJ2-3; maybe TRBD1 (6 bases). The CDR3 is 15 amino acids. Germline CDR1 reads LGHNA; CDR2 reads YSLEER. The CDR3 reads CASNGFEGGTDTQYF. The CDR3 coding sequence is TGTGCCAGCAACGGTTTCGAGGGGGGCACAGATACGCAGTATTTT.

For this clonotype: At one boundary the junction diverges from the germline segment, which might be a read error. The chain combines TRBV29-1 with TRBJ2-1, with 12 positions matching TRBD2. Germline-derived CDR1 and CDR2 are SQVTM and ANQGSEA. There are 14 residues in the CDR3. The CDR3, as DNA: TGCAGCGGGCAAGGACTAGCGGGACTAGGTGAGCAATTCTTC. Amino acids: CSGQGLAGLGEQFF.

Of note for this clonotype: The junction departs from the called germline gene at one end, perhaps through a read error. V usage is TRBV5-5 and J usage is TRBJ2-1; D gene uncertain. Germline V gene data show CDR1 as SGHKS and CDR2 as YYEKEE (reference sequence). The CDR3 totals 12 residues. The CDR3 sequence is CASSLDLIEQFF. The CDR3 bases are TGTGCCAGTAGCTTGGACCTCATTGAGCAGTTCTTC.

On this clonotype itself: A much larger clone is a single base away; this may be a read error. The chain recombines TRBV28 with TRBJ2-7, with 10 positions matching TRBD1. CDR1 is MDHEN and CDR2 is SYDVKM in the germline V gene. The CDR3 is 15 amino acids. The CDR3: CTSSFKGQGQYEQYF. In DNA form, the CDR3 reads TGTACCAGCAGTTTTAAGGGACAGGGGCAGTACGAGCAGTACTTC.

The chain employs TRBV6-2 or TRBV6-3 and TRBJ2-7; 7 nucleotides match TRBD2. CDR1 and CDR2 (germline): MNHEY, SVGEGT. The CDR3 runs 14 residues. With V trimmed by 10 bases and J by 2 bases, 11 bases remained unmatched. CDR3 coding DNA: TGTGCCAACAGACTAGCAGGAGGGACCTACGAGCAGTACTTC. It codes for CANRLAGGTYEQYF.

The CDR3 is CASSQGQGAYKQYF. DNA for the CDR3: TGTGCCAGCAGCCAAGGACAGGGCGCCTATAAGCAGTACTTC. The chain carries TRBV12-3 or TRBV12-4 and TRBJ2-7; 8 bases align to TRBD1. Trimming at V came to 6 bases and at J to 8 bases, leaving 12 bases not matched to a gene. The CDR3 has 14 residues.

This clonotype was found a few times. A much larger clonotype is one base distant, so this may be a read error. This rearrangement joins TRBV5-1 to TRBJ2-3; TRBD2 matches at 12 bases. J gave up 2 bases and V 0 bases, and 7 bases lay outside the gene matches. CDR1 and CDR2 from the germline V gene are SGHRS and YFSETQ. CDR3 length equals 18 residues. CDR3 amino acids: CASSLGLAGESDTDTQYF. The DNA of the CDR3 is TGCGCCAGCAGCTTGGGACTAGCGGGAGAGTCGGACACAGATACGCAGTATTTT.

The J gene is TRBJ2-5, the V gene TRBV29-1; maybe TRBD1 (7 bases). The CDR3 consists of 15 residues. Germline V gene lookup returns CDR1 SQVTM and CDR2 ANQGSEA. The germline V and J ends were trimmed by 6 bases and 5 bases, with 22 bases remaining between them. CDR3 residues: CSVRVAGQRIETQYF. Written as DNA, the CDR3 is TGCAGCGTCCGAGTCGCGGGACAGAGGATTGAGACCCAGTACTTC.

Note on this clonotype: A much larger clone differs by one base, so this may be a read error. The chain recombines TRBV9 with TRBJ2-7, with 8 bases fitting TRBD1. CDR1 and CDR2 from the germline V gene are SGDLS and YYNGEE. The CDR3 runs to 13 residues. This CDR3 is CATTQGGNYERYF. Here the CDR3 DNA reads TGTGCCACGACACAGGGGGGAAACTACGAGCGGTACTTC.